Presented here are 25 T cell receptor beta chains from one specimen sequenced in a study of early T cells in non-severe SARS-CoV-2 infection. TCRdb reprocessed the 5' RACE reads with MiXCR, giving one entry per CDR3 protein. The repertoire holds some 35,000 distinct CDR3 sequences, with 6% to 8% as singletons. Sequenced here: whole blood, sampled at baseline. These receptors all come from an adult who was a healthcare worker with PCR-confirmed SARS-CoV-2 infection or an uninfected control (not recorded which).

This clonotype was counted at least ten times. The genes are TRBV30 and TRBJ2-2; D possibly corresponds to TRBD2 (5 bases). Trimming pared 2 bases from V and 4 bases from J, leaving 11 bases between. The CDR3 length is 14 residues. Per germline, CDR1 GTSNPN and CDR2 SVGIG (reference sequence). CDR3 DNA sequence: TGTGCCTGGAGTCCGCTAGCAGGCACCGGGGAGCTGTTTTTT. Protein sequence: CAWSPLAGTGELFF.

In its sample, this clonotype was seen a few times. This chain links TRBV5-6 with TRBJ2-1; D ambiguous. This CDR3 is 12 amino acids long. V lost 3 bases and J lost 8, with 9 bases in between. Germline CDR1 is SGHDT and CDR2 is YYEEEE. The DNA of the CDR3 is TGTGCCAGCAGCTCCGAACCGTATGAGCAGTTCTTC. Its translation is CASSSEPYEQFF.

This clonotype was seen repeatedly, ten times or more. This chain's CDR3 is CASSLYPSGAGDTQYF. The CDR3 nucleotides read TGTGCCAGCAGTTTATATCCTAGCGGGGCAGGGGATACGCAGTATTTT. The J gene is TRBJ2-3, the V gene TRBV27; the match to TRBD2 covers 9 bases. Germline lookup yields CDR1 MNHEY and CDR2 SMNVEV (reference sequence). After removal of 1 base from V and 6 bases from J, the junction contained 8 bases not matched to a gene. This CDR3 spans 16 amino acids.

In its sample, this clonotype was seen a few times. The V and J genes are TRBV7-3 and TRBJ1-2; a weak D match, TRBD1 (6 bases). Germline V lookup: CDR1 SGHTA, CDR2 FQGTGA. The CDR3 consists of 16 residues. The V end was cut by 4 bases, the J end by 1 base, with 16 bases between. The CDR3 spells CASSSQPGQFNYGYTF. The CDR3 DNA sequence: TGTGCCAGCAGCTCCCAGCCTGGACAGTTTAACTATGGCTACACCTTC.

This clonotype occurred a few times. The chain combines TRBV5-1 with TRBJ2-5; 14 nucleotides agree with TRBD2. The CDR3 length is 15 residues. Germline V lookup: CDR1 SGHRS, CDR2 YFSETQ. J gave up 4 bases and V 6 bases, and 5 bases lay outside the gene matches. The CDR3 nucleotides read TGCGCCAGCACCGAGACTAGCGGGAGGGCAGAGACCCAGTACTTC. Translation: CASTETSGRAETQYF.

There are a few counts of this clonotype. The rearrangement uses TRBV18 and TRBJ2-6, with no clear D. Trimming shortened V by 2 bases and J by 0 bases, and 11 bases separated the two germline ends. CDR3 length equals 17 residues. Germline CDR1 reads KGHSH; CDR2 reads LQKENI. CDR3 sequence reads: CASSPSEQFSGANVLTF. For the CDR3, the DNA is TGTGCCAGCTCACCATCGGAACAGTTCTCTGGGGCCAACGTCCTGACTTTC.

In this sample, this clonotype turned up many times. The rearrangement joins TRBV5-4 to TRBJ2-1; 7 bases line up with TRBD1. Trimming cost V 3 bases and J 9 bases; bases outside gene matches: 12. Looked up from germline, CDR1 is SGHNT and CDR2 is YYREEE (reference sequence). This CDR3 region has 15 residues. CDR3 nucleotides: TGTGCCAGCAGCTCCGACAGGGAGTGGGGAAGTGAGCAGTTCTTC. It codes for CASSSDREWGSEQFF.

This clonotype was seen a few times. The chain carries TRBV7-2 and TRBJ1-5, with a tentative D call TRBD1 (5 bases). V gave up 8 bases and J gave up 6 bases, with 14 bases separating them. Germline CDR1 SGHTA, CDR2 FQGNSA. The CDR3 sequence is 13 residues long. The CDR3 reads CASGGTAGQPQHF. The CDR3 bases are TGTGCCAGCGGCGGGACTGCGGGTCAGCCCCAGCATTTT.

This clonotype occurred many times. The J gene is TRBJ2-1, the V gene TRBV24-1; D is unresolved. The V end was cut by 1 base, the J end by 4 bases, with 13 bases between. CDR1 and CDR2 (germline): KGHDR, SFDVKD. The CDR3 is 16 residues long. Here the CDR3 DNA reads TGTGCCACCAGTGATTTTTTGCAGGCTGAATACAATGAGCAGTTCTTC. Amino acid sequence: CATSDFLQAEYNEQFF.

Sample share makes this clonotype medium-sized. The rearrangement links TRBV6-2 or TRBV6-3 to TRBJ2-2, with D possibly TRBD1 on 6 matching bases. V shed 9 bases and J shed 6 bases, with 17 bases lying between them. CDR1 and CDR2 from the germline V gene are MNHEY and SVGEGT. The CDR3 spans 14 residues. CDR3 protein: CASSTGTSAGELFF. The CDR3 DNA reads as TGTGCCAGTTCAACAGGGACGAGTGCCGGGGAGCTGTTTTTT.

In its sample, this clonotype was seen a few times. The chain links TRBV4-3 to TRBJ1-1, with 11 positions matching TRBD1. V lost 0 bases to trimming and J lost 11 bases; unmatched junction nucleotides: 8. CDR1 is LGHNA, CDR2 YSLEER, per germline. CDR3 size: 15 residues. The CDR3 DNA reads TGCGCCAGCAGCCAAGATCTGGACAGGGGGCTGGAGGCTTTCTTT. This sequence encodes CASSQDLDRGLEAFF.

This clonotype was counted between two and nine times. V is TRBV4-3 and J is TRBJ1-1, with D possibly being TRBD1 (5 bases). V dropped 0 bases and J dropped 3 bases, with 11 bases sitting between them. The CDR3 is 15 amino acids. From germline, CDR1 is LGHNA and CDR2 YSLEER. The CDR3 protein is CASSQDTQADTEAFF. The CDR3 coding sequence is TGCGCCAGCAGCCAAGACACACAGGCGGACACTGAAGCTTTCTTT.

This clonotype was found many times. The chain has TRBV18 and TRBJ2-5, with D possibly being TRBD1 or TRBD2 (5 bases each). CDR3 length equals 14 residues. V dropped 3 bases and J dropped 5 bases, with 13 bases sitting between them. CDR1 KGHSH and CDR2 LQKENI come from the germline V gene. Here the CDR3 DNA reads TGTGCCAGCTCACCGATGTCCAGGGACGAGACCCAGTACTTC. It yields the protein CASSPMSRDETQYF.

The sample holds many counts of this clonotype. The chain combines TRBV20-1 with TRBJ1-2; D perhaps matches TRBD1 (6 bases). This CDR3 region has 12 residues. The V and J ends lost 6 bases and 4 bases respectively, with 12 bases between them. Looked up from germline, CDR1 is DFQATT and CDR2 is SNEGSKA (reference sequence). In nucleotides, the CDR3 is TGCAGTGCCTCGACAGGAACCTATGGCTACACCTTC. Amino acids: CSASTGTYGYTF.

The chain joins TRBV7-3 to TRBJ2-1; 7 positions match TRBD1. The CDR3 has 16 residues. CDR1 is SGHTA and CDR2 is FQGTGA in the germline V gene. Trimming removed 5 bases from V and 5 bases from J; junction bases left unmatched: 12. The CDR3 spells CASSGQPGGLNNEQFF. DNA of the CDR3: TGTGCCAGCAGCGGTCAACCAGGGGGTCTGAACAATGAGCAGTTCTTC.

The chain joins TRBV6-1 to TRBJ1-4, with D unclear. The V gene's germline CDR1 is MNHNS and CDR2 SASEGT. The CDR3 is 15 residues long. Trimming shortened V by 2 bases and J by 2 bases, and 9 bases separated the two germline ends. This CDR3 is CASSENLGTNEKLFF. The CDR3 nucleotides read TGTGCCAGCAGTGAAAATCTGGGGACTAATGAAAAACTGTTTTTT.

The chain employs TRBV5-6 and TRBJ2-5, with a possible D match to TRBD1 (6 bases). The ends were cut back, 4 bases at V and 0 bases at J, with 19 bases in the middle. Germline loops: CDR1 SGHDT, CDR2 YYEEEE. CDR3 length: 17 amino acids. CDR3 protein: CASSPIRQATYQETQYF. Here the CDR3 DNA reads TGTGCCAGCAGCCCTATAAGACAGGCCACGTACCAAGAGACCCAGTACTTC.

This clonotype was counted many times. The V call is TRBV19, the J call TRBJ1-5; no reliable D call. Germline V lookup: CDR1 LNHDA, CDR2 SQIVND (reference sequence). The V and J ends lost 5 bases and 1 base respectively, with 12 bases between them. This CDR3 has 15 amino acids. DNA for the CDR3: TGTGCCAGTAGTGTGGCCCTCGGGAGCAATCAGCCCCAGCATTTT. Protein product: CASSVALGSNQPQHF.

Many counts were recorded for this clonotype. J is TRBJ2-4 and V is TRBV29-1, with unresolved D. CDR3 length: 14 residues. V lost 5 bases and J 0 bases, leaving 11 bases between the germline ends. Germline CDR1 is SQVTM and CDR2 is ANQGSEA. CDR3 in DNA: TGCAGCGTTAGGGTGCAGTTAGCCAAAAACATTCAGTACTTC. This codes for CSVRVQLAKNIQYF.

This clonotype occurred many times. The gene calls are TRBV19 and TRBJ2-1; 10 bases line up with TRBD2. The CDR3 extends over 13 amino acids. CDR1 LNHDA and CDR2 SQIVND come from the germline V gene (reference sequence). Unmatched junction bases numbered 4, after V lost 5 bases and J lost 9 bases. The CDR3 reads CASSRLAGVEQFF. CDR3 sequence (DNA): TGTGCCAGTAGTCGGCTAGCGGGAGTTGAGCAGTTCTTC.

This rearrangement joins TRBV27 to TRBJ1-5; D uncertain. This CDR3 region has 13 residues. V lost 6 bases and J 1 base, leaving 7 bases between the germline ends. Germline CDR1 reads MNHEY; CDR2 reads SMNVEV (reference sequence). The CDR3 is CASSHSSNQPQHF. CDR3 nucleotide sequence: TGTGCCAGCAGCCACTCCAGCAATCAGCCCCAGCATTTT.

This clonotype has just a few counts. J is TRBJ2-1 and V is TRBV4-2; TRBD2 might be the D (6 bases). Trimming stripped 5 bases from V and 3 bases from J, with 11 bases between. The germline V gene has CDR1 LGHNA and CDR2 YNFKEQ. This CDR3 comprises 14 residues. CDR3 region: CASSGGTDYNEQFF. The CDR3 DNA is TGTGCCAGCAGCGGCGGGACGGACTACAATGAGCAGTTCTTC.

This rearrangement joins TRBV30 to TRBJ1-5; D unclear. This CDR3 is 14 amino acids long. Trimming cost V 2 bases and J 2 bases, with 10 bases left between them. In germline, CDR1 is GTSNPN, CDR2 SVGIG (reference sequence). In nucleotides, the CDR3 is TGTGCCTGGAGTACGGGCTTTGGCAATCAGCCCCAGCATTTT. Translated, it gives CAWSTGFGNQPQHF.

This clonotype is medium-sized (0.01 to 0.1%) by share. The V call is TRBV28, the J call TRBJ2-1; D may be TRBD1 (5 bases). CDR1 is MDHEN and CDR2 is SYDVKM in the germline V gene. Trimming removed 6 bases at V and 0 bases at J, with 12 bases between. CDR3 length equals 15 residues. The CDR3 nucleotides read TGTGCCAGCAGGTTGGACACCTCCTCCTACAATGAGCAGTTCTTC. It is translated as CASRLDTSSYNEQFF.

This clonotype was counted a few times. This chain links TRBV20-1 with TRBJ1-6; no clear D. The V end was cut by 6 bases, the J end by 7 bases, with 13 bases between. The CDR3 is 13 residues long. CDR1 is DFQATT, CDR2 SNEGSKA, per germline (reference sequence). CDR3 DNA: TGCAGTGCGGTTGATAGTCCCAATTCACCCCTCCACTTT. Amino acid sequence: CSAVDSPNSPLHF.